The clone carrying this TCR beta chain showed up just once. The data derive from a study of blood T cell repertoires in COVID-19. Assay used: immunoSEQ multiplex PCR; TCRdb lists only in-frame clones, some missing. Of 150,000 to 200,000 clones in the sample, approximately 88% were seen once. Germline CDR1 GTSNPN, CDR2 SVGIG (reference sequence). V was cut by 8 bases and J by 4 bases, with 12 bases left in between. The CDR3 loop spans 13 amino acids. The V and J genes are TRBV30 and TRBJ1-6; D might be TRBD1 (5 bases). The origin of this receptor is a human donor in a cohort sampled during active COVID-19. The sequencing input was peripheral blood. For the CDR3, the DNA is TGTGCCCGCGGGGGGGAATATAATTCACCCCTCCACTTT. It encodes CARGGEYNSPLHF.